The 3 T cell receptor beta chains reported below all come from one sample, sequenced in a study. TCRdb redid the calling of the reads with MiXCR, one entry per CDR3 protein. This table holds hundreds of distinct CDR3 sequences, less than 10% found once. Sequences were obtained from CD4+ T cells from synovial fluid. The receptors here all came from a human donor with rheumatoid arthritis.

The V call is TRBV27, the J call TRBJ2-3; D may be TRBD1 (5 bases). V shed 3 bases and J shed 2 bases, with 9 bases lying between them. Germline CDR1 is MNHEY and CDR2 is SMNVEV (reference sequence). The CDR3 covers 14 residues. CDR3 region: CASSFRQITDTQYF. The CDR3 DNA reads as TGTGCCAGCAGTTTCAGACAGATCACAGATACGCAGTATTTT.

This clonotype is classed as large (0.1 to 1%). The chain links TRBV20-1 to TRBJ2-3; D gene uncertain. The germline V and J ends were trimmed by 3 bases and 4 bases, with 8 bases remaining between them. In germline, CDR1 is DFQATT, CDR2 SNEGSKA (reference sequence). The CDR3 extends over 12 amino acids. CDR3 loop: CSASGPADTQYF. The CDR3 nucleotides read TGCAGTGCTAGCGGACCGGCAGATACGCAGTATTTT.

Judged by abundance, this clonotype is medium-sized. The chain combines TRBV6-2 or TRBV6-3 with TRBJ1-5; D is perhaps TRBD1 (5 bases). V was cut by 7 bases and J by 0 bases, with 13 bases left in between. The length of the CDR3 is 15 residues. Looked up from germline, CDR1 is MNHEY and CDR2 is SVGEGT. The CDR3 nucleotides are TGTGCCAGCAAGTTTTCTCAGGGTAGCAATCAGCCCCAGCATTTT. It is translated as CASKFSQGSNQPQHF.